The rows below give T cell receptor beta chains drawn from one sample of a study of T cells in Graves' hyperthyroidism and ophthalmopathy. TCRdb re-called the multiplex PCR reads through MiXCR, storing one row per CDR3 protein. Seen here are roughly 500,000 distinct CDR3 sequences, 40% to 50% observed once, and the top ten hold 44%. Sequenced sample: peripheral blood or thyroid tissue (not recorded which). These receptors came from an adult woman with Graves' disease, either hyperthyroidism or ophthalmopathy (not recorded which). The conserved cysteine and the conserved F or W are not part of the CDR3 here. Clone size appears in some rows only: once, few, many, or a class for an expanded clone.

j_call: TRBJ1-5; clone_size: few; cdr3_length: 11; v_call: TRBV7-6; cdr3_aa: ASSLGKRQPQH
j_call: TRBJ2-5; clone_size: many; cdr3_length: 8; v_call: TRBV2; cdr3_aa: ASGAETQY
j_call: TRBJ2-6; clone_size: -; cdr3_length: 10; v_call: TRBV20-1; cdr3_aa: RAWDRANVLT
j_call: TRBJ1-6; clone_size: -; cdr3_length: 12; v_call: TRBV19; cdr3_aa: ATSGTAYNSPLH
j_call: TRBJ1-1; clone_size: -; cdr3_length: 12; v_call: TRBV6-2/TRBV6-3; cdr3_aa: ASKGTGVSTEAF
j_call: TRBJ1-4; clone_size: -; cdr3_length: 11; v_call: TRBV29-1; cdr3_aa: SVERGRDEKLF
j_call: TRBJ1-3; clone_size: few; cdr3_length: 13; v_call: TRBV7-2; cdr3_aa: ASSLRGQVGNTIY
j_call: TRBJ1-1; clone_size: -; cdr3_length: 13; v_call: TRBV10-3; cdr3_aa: AISERQGLGTEAF
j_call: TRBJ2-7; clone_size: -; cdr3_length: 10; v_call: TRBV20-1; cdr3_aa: SAADSSYEQY
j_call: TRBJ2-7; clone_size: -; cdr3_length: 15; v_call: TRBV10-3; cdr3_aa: AISARDGGQGTYEQY
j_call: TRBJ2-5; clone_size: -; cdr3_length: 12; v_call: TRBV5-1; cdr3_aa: ASSTGPNQETQY
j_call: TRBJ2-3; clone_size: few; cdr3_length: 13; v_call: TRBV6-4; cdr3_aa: ASSDEEGGTDTQY
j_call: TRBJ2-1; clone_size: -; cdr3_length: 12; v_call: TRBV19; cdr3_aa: ASSLAGPCNEQF
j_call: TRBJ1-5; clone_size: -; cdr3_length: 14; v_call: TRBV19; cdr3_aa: ASSARLRGLGQPQH
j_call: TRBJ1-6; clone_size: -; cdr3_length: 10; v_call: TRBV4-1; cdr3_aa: ASSKREEALH